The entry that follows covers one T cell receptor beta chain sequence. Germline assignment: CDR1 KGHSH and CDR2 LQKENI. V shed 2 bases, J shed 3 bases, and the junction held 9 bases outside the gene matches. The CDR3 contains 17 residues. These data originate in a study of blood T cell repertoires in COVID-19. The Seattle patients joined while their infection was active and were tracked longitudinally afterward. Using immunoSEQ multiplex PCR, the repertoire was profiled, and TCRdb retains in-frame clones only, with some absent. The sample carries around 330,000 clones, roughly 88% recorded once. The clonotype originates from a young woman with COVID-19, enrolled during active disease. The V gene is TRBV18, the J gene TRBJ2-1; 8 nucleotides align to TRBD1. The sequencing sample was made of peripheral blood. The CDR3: CASSPNTGGIHYNEQFF. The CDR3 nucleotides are TGTGCCAGCTCACCAAATACAGGGGGGATCCACTACAATGAGCAGTTCTTC.